This is a list of T cell receptor beta chains from one sample in a study of glioma-infiltrating T cells after dendritic cell vaccination. Assay: immunoSEQ multiplex PCR; the TCRdb copy retains only in-frame clones and omits some. The table shows about 100,000 clones, with roughly 80% occurring only once. The source material was blood, sampled after dendritic cell vaccination. Receptor source: a human donor with glioblastoma. Each CDR3 is given with its conserved first and last residue. The order of the fields is J gene, V gene, CDR3 protein.

TRBJ2-1 TRBV5-1 CASSLVASGTYNEQFF
TRBJ2-3 TRBV6-5 CASRDRGYTDTQYF
TRBJ2-7 TRBV5-8 CASSLHQGVYYEQYF
TRBJ1-2 TRBV11-2 CASSSGQGKIYGYTF
TRBJ2-7 TRBV5-4 CASSQGTSGIPHEQYF
TRBJ2-5 TRBV6-1 CASSARGPQETQYF
TRBJ2-3 TRBV18 CASEQQGATDTQYF
TRBJ2-7 TRBV5-1 CASSLEQASYEQYF
TRBJ2-5 TRBV7-8 CASSLRTRTMGLRQETQYF
TRBJ1-2 TRBV28 CASSLAGTGSGYTF
TRBJ2-5 TRBV6-5 CASWGRGAEQYF
TRBJ2-1 TRBV5-1 CASSLVGGNNEQFF
TRBJ2-3 TRBV9 CASSPRDQRGTDTQYF
TRBJ1-2 TRBV6-1 CASSGWTGDGYTF
TRBJ2-7 TRBV5-1 CASSPGTEGLEQYF
TRBJ1-4 TRBV28 CASSLQGLGTNEKLFF
TRBJ1-2 TRBV5-8 CASSLQGARGYTF
TRBJ1-1 TRBV6-1 CAISRRGTEAFF
TRBJ1-1 TRBV5-6 CASSPRQGTNTEAFF
TRBJ2-1 TRBV11-2 CASSLANEQFF
TRBJ2-1 TRBV10-2 CASSPTGSSYNEQFF
TRBJ2-3 TRBV5-1 CASSWQGQGADTQYF
TRBJ1-4 TRBV5-5 CASNTGTVNEKLFF
TRBJ1-2 TRBV18 CASSPPDRPRYGYTF
TRBJ2-1 TRBV18 CASSPRPAGGYNEQFF
TRBJ2-1 TRBV28 CASHTGFNNEQFF
TRBJ1-2 TRBV28 CASSLWSAYGYTF
TRBJ2-3 TRBV27 CASSPEGDTQYF
TRBJ2-1 TRBV7-9 CASSPLLAGGNEQFF
TRBJ2-1 TRBV7-3 CASSLDSGRDNEQFF
TRBJ2-2 TRBV7-2 CASSKRQVTGELFF
TRBJ1-1 TRBV2 CASSSGPDSLRDEAFF
TRBJ2-3 TRBV15 CATTGDRTDTQYF
TRBJ2-1 TRBV9 CASSVGAGTYNEQFF
TRBJ2-7 TRBV9 CASSPTGDRYYEQYF
TRBJ1-1 TRBV5-6 CASSFTSGGVNTEAFF
TRBJ2-6 TRBV19 CASYSGGTGANVLTF
TRBJ1-1 TRBV7-2 CASSLYSEGTEAFF
TRBJ2-6 TRBV2 CASRASTGGRRANVLTF
TRBJ2-5 TRBV7-6 CASSLYRVQETQYF
TRBJ2-2 TRBV30 CAWSLTGYNTGELFF
TRBJ2-2 TRBV25-1 CASSGRGTGELFF
TRBJ2-5 TRBV7-6 CASSLVSSLQETQYF
TRBJ1-4 TRBV20-1 CSAGRGEKLFF
TRBJ1-5 TRBV28 CASSLGRSNQPQHF
TRBJ2-3 TRBV7-3 CASSLRGRRGTDTQYF
TRBJ1-1 TRBV18 CASSPAGVNTEAFF
TRBJ1-5 TRBV28 CASSLLGGNRHQPQHF
TRBJ2-7 TRBV6-1 CASGQIAYEQYF
TRBJ1-1 TRBV7-2 CASSLEGQGWPEAFF
TRBJ1-1 TRBV5-6 CASSLALGGAFF
TRBJ2-7 TRBV5-1 CASSSGTGLNEQYF